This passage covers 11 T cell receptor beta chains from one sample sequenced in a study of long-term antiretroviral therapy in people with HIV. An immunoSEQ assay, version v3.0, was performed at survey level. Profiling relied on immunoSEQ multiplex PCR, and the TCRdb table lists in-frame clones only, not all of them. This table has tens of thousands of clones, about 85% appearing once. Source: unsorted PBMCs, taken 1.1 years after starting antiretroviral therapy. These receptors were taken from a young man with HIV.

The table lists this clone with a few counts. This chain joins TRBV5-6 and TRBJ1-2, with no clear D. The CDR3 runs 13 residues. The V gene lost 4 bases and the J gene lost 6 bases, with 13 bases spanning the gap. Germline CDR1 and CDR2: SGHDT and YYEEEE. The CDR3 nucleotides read TGTGCCAGCAGCAACGGGCCTAGAAATGGCTACACCTTC. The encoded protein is CASSNGPRNGYTF.

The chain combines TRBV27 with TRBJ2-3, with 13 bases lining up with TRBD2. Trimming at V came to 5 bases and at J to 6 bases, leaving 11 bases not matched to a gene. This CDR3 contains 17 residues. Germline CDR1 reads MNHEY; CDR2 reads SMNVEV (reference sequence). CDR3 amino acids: CASSPRLAGGLSDTQYF. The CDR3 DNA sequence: TGTGCCAGCAGTCCTCGACTAGCGGGAGGTTTATCGGATACGCAGTATTTT.

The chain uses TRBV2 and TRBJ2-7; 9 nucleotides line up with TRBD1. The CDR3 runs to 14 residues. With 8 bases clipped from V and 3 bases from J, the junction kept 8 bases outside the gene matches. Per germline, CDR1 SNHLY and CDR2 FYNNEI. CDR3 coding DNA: TGTGCCAGCGCCGGGACAGGGAGAGGCTACGAGCAGTACTTC. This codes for CASAGTGRGYEQYF.

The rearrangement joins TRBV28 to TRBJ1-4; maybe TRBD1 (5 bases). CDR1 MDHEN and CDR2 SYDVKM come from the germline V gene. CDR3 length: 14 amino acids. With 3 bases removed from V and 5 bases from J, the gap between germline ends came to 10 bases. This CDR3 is CASSFGAGNEKLFF. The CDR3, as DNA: TGTGCCAGCAGTTTTGGGGCCGGGAATGAAAAACTGTTTTTT. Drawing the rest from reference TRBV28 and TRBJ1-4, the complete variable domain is DVKVTQSSRYLVKRTGEKVFLECVQDMDHENMFWYRQDPGLGLRLIYFSYDVKMKEKGDIPEGYSVSREKKERFSLILESASTNQTSMYLCASSFGAGNEKLFFGSGTQLSVL.

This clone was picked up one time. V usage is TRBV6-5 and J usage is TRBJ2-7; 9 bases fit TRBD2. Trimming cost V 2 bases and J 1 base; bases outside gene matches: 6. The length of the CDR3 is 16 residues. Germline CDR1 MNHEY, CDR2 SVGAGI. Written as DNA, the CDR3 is TGTGCCAGCAGTTACAGGGTAGCGGGGGAATCCTACGAGCAGTACTTC. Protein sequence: CASSYRVAGESYEQYF.

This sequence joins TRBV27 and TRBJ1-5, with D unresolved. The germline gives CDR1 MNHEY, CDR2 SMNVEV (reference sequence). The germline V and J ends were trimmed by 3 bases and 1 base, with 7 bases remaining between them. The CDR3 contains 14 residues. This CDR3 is CASSLRRSNQPQHF. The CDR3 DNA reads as TGTGCCAGCAGTTTGCGGAGAAGCAATCAGCCCCAGCATTTT.

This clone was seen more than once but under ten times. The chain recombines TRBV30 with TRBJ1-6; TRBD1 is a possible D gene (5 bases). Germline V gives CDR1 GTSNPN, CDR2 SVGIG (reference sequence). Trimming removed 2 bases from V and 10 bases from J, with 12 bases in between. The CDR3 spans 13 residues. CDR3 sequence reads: CAWSSWGRSPLHF. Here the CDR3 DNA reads TGTGCCTGGAGTAGCTGGGGCCGGTCACCCCTCCACTTT.

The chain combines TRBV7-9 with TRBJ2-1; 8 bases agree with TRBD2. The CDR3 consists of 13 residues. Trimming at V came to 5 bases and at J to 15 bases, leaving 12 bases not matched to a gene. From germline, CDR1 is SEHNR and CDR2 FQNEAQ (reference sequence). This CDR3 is CASSTSGSGRTFF. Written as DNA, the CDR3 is TGTGCCAGCAGCACCAGTGGGAGCGGGAGAACGTTCTTC.

The DNA of the CDR3 is TGTGCCAGCAGCCCCGGACAGGGATGGGTGACTGAAGCTTTCTTT. Amino acids: CASSPGQGWVTEAFF. This chain uses TRBV7-6 with TRBJ1-1, with 8 bases identical to TRBD1. The CDR3 totals 15 residues. J was trimmed by 5 bases and V by 5 bases; bases with no gene match: 10. Germline V gene data show CDR1 as SGHVS and CDR2 as FNYEAQ.

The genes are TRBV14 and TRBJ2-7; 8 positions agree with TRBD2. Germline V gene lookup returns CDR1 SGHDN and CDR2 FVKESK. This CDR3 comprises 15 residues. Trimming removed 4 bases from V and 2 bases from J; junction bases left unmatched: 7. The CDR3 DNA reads TGTGCCAGCAGCCGCCGGGGGCGGGGGGCCTACGAGCAGTACTTC. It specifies CASSRRGRGAYEQYF.

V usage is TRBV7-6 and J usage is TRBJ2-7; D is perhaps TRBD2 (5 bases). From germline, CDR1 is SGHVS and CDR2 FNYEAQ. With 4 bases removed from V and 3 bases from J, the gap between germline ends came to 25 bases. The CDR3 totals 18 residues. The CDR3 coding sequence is TGTGCCAGCAGCTATAGCGTGATGTTTAGCAGTATAAACTACGAGCAGTACTTC. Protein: CASSYSVMFSSINYEQYF.